This T cell receptor beta chain came from a study of beta chain features in type 1 diabetes. Study observations and caveats: Since sequencing was performed on cDNA, cells with high TCR expression could be over-represented. TCRB rearrangement may or may not be influenced by HLA type; here this remained unresolved. Shortening of TCRB CDR3s, moderate but significant, appeared in all four CD4+ subsets of Type 1 diabetes patients.

V was clipped by 5 bases and J by 2 bases; unmatched bases: 1. Germline V CDR1 and CDR2: SGHTA, FQGNSA. CDR3 length: 14 residues. Investigators reverse transcribed all isolated RNA, so they sequenced expressed TCRB transcripts. Clones were sequenced by immunoSEQ multiplex PCR, and TCRdb holds only the in-frame ones, with some missing. The table shows fewer than 650,000 clones, with roughly a sixth occurring only once. This clone has a handful of counts. Its matching antigen is unknown. In the same sample, other DNA sequences code for this CDR3. The sequencing sample was made of naive CD4+ T cells from blood. This chain uses TRBV7-2 with TRBJ1-5, with 9 bases lining up with TRBD1. The TCR sequence derives from a man in his late teens or twenties in good health. In DNA, the CDR3 is TGTGCCAGCAGCCGGACAGGGGGCAATCAGCCCCAGCATTTT. It codes for CASSRTGGNQPQHF.